A selection of T cell receptor beta chains follows, all from one sample in a study of blood T cell repertoires in COVID-19. Data came from immunoSEQ multiplex PCR; TCRdb stores just in-frame clones and leaves some out. The sample records about 160,000 clones, around nine tenths being singletons. Sequenced input: peripheral blood. These receptor sequences come from a man aged 55 to 69 with active or convalescent COVID-19. Both conserved end residues are part of each CDR3. D genes are given only for firm matches. Only some rows state a clone size, as once, few, many or a class for expanded clones.

.	TRBV7-9	TRBD1	TRBJ2-2	CASSLASGGDTGELFF	TGTGCCAGCAGCTTAGCTTCAGGGGGCGACACCGGGGAGCTGTTTTTT
.	TRBV30	TRBD1	TRBJ1-5	CAWSQGARQPQHF	TGTGCCTGGAGTCAGGGGGCGCGGCAGCCCCAGCATTTT
.	TRBV7-9	.	TRBJ1-1	CASGGGGPRYTEAFF	TGTGCCAGCGGGGGGGGAGGGCCCCGATACACTGAAGCTTTCTTT
.	TRBV6-5	TRBD1	TRBJ2-1	CATWEAQGAGAEQFF	TGTGCCACCTGGGAGGCCCAGGGGGCTGGGGCTGAGCAGTTCTTC
.	TRBV9	TRBD1	TRBJ2-7	CASSVAGQGLYEQYF	TGTGCCAGCAGCGTAGCGGGACAGGGGCTCTACGAGCAGTACTTC
.	TRBV30	TRBD1	TRBJ1-5	CAWSTGGEGQPQHF	TGTGCCTGGTCAACAGGGGGAGAGGGTCAGCCCCAGCATTTT
.	TRBV7-6	TRBD1	TRBJ2-1	CASSLSTGGGYNNEQFF	TGTGCCAGCAGCTTATCGACAGGGGGAGGGTACAATAATGAGCAGTTCTTC
once	TRBV25-1	TRBD2	TRBJ2-3	CASSDLLGLAGEADTQYF	TGTGCCAGCAGCGATCTGCTCGGACTAGCGGGGGAGGCAGATACGCAGTATTTT
.	TRBV18	TRBD1	TRBJ2-7	CASSPTGDFYEQYF	TGTGCCAGCTCACCGACAGGGGACTTCTACGAGCAGTACTTC
once	TRBV5-1	TRBD1	TRBJ1-4	CASSRDLGQGNEKLFF	TGCGCCAGCAGCAGGGACCTGGGACAGGGGAATGAAAAACTGTTTTTT
.	TRBV7-2	.	TRBJ1-1	CASSSPLANTEAFF	TGTGCCAGCAGCTCCCCTCTGGCGAACACTGAAGCTTTCTTT
few	TRBV5-4	TRBD1	TRBJ1-4	CASSRGQDRVNEKLFF	TGTGCCAGCAGCCGCGGCCAAGACAGGGTCAATGAAAAACTGTTTTTT
.	TRBV24-1	TRBD1	TRBJ2-1	CATSDLNRGLQNEQFF	TGTGCCACCAGTGATTTGAACAGGGGGCTTCAAAATGAGCAGTTCTTC
.	TRBV30	.	TRBJ2-3	CAWSVGGAPTDTQYF	TGTGCCTGGAGTGTAGGAGGGGCGCCGACAGATACGCAGTATTTT
.	TRBV5-1	.	TRBJ2-5	CASSLVSPDQETQYF	TGCGCCAGCAGCTTGGTATCCCCCGACCAAGAGACCCAGTACTTC
.	TRBV2	.	TRBJ1-4	CASSALQGVNEKLFF	TGTGCCAGCAGTGCATTACAGGGCGTCAATGAAAAACTGTTTTTT
.	TRBV18	.	TRBJ2-5	CASSPPVSQETQYF	TGTGCCAGCTCACCACCGGTCAGCCAAGAGACCCAGTACTTC
.	TRBV19	.	TRBJ2-5	CASSPTRSGQETQYF	TGTGCCAGTTCCCCCACTAGGAGTGGTCAAGAGACCCAGTACTTC
.	TRBV2	.	TRBJ1-5	CASRPGISNQPQHF	TGTGCCAGCAGACCGGGGATTAGCAATCAGCCCCAGCATTTT
.	TRBV19	.	TRBJ1-2	CASSIARRSTNYGYTF	TGTGCCAGTAGTATAGCGAGGCGGAGTACTAACTATGGCTACACCTTC
.	TRBV18	TRBD2	TRBJ2-7	CASTNRDRGLAGSNEQYF	TGTGCCAGCACGAACCGGGACAGGGGACTAGCGGGTTCCAACGAGCAGTACTTC
.	TRBV27	.	TRBJ1-2	CASSLGGIPGDGYTF	TGTGCCAGCAGTTTAGGGGGGATCCCGGGGGATGGCTACACCTTC
once	TRBV6-5	TRBD1	TRBJ1-2	CASSTVGTANYGYTF	TGTGCCAGCAGTACTGTCGGGACAGCTAACTATGGCTACACCTTC
.	TRBV5-1	.	TRBJ1-3	CASSFGQGRLSGNTIYF	TGCGCCAGCAGCTTTGGGCAGGGGCGACTCTCTGGAAACACCATATATTTT
.	TRBV5-1	.	TRBJ1-2	CASRPDSTSNYGYTF	TGCGCCAGCAGACCCGACAGCACTTCTAACTATGGCTACACCTTC
few	TRBV7-2	TRBD1	TRBJ1-1	CASSLQGVGNTEAFF	TGTGCCAGCAGCTTACAGGGGGTAGGGAACACTGAAGCTTTCTTT
.	TRBV9	.	TRBJ2-3	CASSAVPGLGTDTQYF	TGTGCCAGCAGCGCCGTACCGGGACTTGGCACAGATACGCAGTATTTT
.	TRBV7-2	.	TRBJ1-4	CASRPGAANEKLFF	TGTGCCAGCAGACCAGGGGCGGCTAATGAAAAACTGTTTTTT